This T cell receptor (beta chain) was recovered during a study of CD8 T cells in ankylosing spondylitis. For this clonotype: The antigen remains unidentified.

Using quantitative 5'-RACE with molecular barcodes, the authors made TCR beta libraries. TCRdb reprocessed the 5' RACE reads via MiXCR and lists one record per CDR3 protein. This table has around 130,000 distinct CDR3 sequences, roughly a sixth appearing once. Study observations and caveats: Some of the motif variants had earlier been found in reactive arthritis patients' fluid and blood. Ankylosing spondylitis blood seemed to carry a telltale TCR beta motif made of seven or eight highly homologous variants. Disease-associated clones were reportedly significantly overrepresented in matched ankylosing spondylitis synovial fluid. CD8+ by phenotype, disease-linked clones were relatively rare in peripheral blood.

Germline values: CDR1 SEHNR, CDR2 FQNEAQ (reference sequence). The CDR3 spans 12 residues. Trimming removed 2 bases from V and 7 bases from J, with 6 bases in between. The chain combines TRBV7-9 with TRBJ1-5; no clear D gene. The source material was blood, either unsorted or a sorted T cell fraction (not recorded which). The sequence was collected from a male donor with ankylosing spondylitis. CDR3 nucleotide sequence: TGTGCCAGCAGCTTACCGATGCAGCCCCAGCATTTT. Translated: CASSLPMQPQHF.